This TCR beta chain came from a study of T cells in tuberculosis. Study in general: In South Africa, adults with active tuberculosis were compared with IGRA-negative and latently infected IGRA-positive adolescents.

Sequenced by immunoSEQ multiplex PCR; TCRdb stores in-frame clones only, minus some. The data hold 26,000 or so clones, with around 89% observed a single time. CDR1 is SGHRS and CDR2 is YFSETQ in the germline V gene. The CDR3 has 15 amino acids. V dropped 4 bases and J dropped 1; count of bases not matched to a gene: 7. Sequencing was performed on PBMCs. The TCR sequence derives from a donor aged 10-29 years with latent tuberculosis or without tuberculosis infection. The J gene is TRBJ1-1, the V gene TRBV5-1; 7 nucleotides match TRBD1. The CDR3 DNA is TGCGCCAGCAGCACCGGGGACAGCCCGAACACTGAAGCTTTCTTT. This gives the protein CASSTGDSPNTEAFF.